This record concerns one T cell receptor beta chain sequence. This CDR3 region has 11 residues. V lost 8 bases and J 5 bases, leaving 9 bases between the germline ends. Germline values: CDR1 MGHDK, CDR2 SYGVNS. The source of the sample is a study of blood T cell repertoires in COVID-19. Looking at the study overall: T cells, B-cell-depleted T cells, or PBMCs provided the cDNA or gDNA that served as material.

This table comes from immunoSEQ multiplex PCR, and its TCRdb copy is limited to in-frame clones, with some not included. The sample holds more than 300,000 clones, more than 70% seen once. Material for sequencing was peripheral blood. This clonotype was sampled from a woman aged 25 to 39 with COVID-19, enrolled during active disease. The chain combines TRBV25-1 with TRBJ1-1; D gene ambiguous. Here the CDR3 reads CASGRLTEAFF. CDR3 bases: TGTGCCAGCGGCCGCCTGACTGAAGCTTTCTTT.